This T cell receptor (beta chain) was sequenced during a study of T cell responses to AZD1222 COVID-19 vaccine. Sequencing was performed with immunoSEQ multiplex PCR; in TCRdb, only in-frame clones are kept and a portion is missing. The sample consists of around 28,000 clones, 89% of them appearing once. Germline V CDR1 and CDR2: LGHDT, YNNKEL (reference sequence). The CDR3 consists of 15 residues. V was cut by 0 bases and J by 4 bases, with 9 bases left in between. The V call is TRBV3-1 (or the pseudogene TRBV3-2), the J call TRBJ2-2, with D unresolved. The receptor's source is an adult in good health. The input for sequencing was peripheral blood, taken on day 0 of AZD1222 vaccination. CDR3 protein: CASSQDRTITGELFF. The CDR3 coding sequence is TGTGCCAGCAGCCAAGACCGAACCATCACCGGGGAGCTGTTTTTT.